This TCR beta chain was found in a study of CD8 T cells in Susac syndrome. It was with random hexamers that roughly 0.5 to 1 ug RNA was reverse transcribed. TCRdb re-analysed the immunoSEQ multiplex PCR reads in MiXCR, keeping a single row per CDR3 protein. Of around 230,000 distinct CDR3 sequences listed, 95% to 97% were seen once; the top ten hold 0.1%. Germline V gene lookup returns CDR1 GTSNPN and CDR2 SVGIG (reference sequence). This CDR3 has 14 residues. After removal of 4 bases from V and 5 bases from J, the junction contained 2 bases not matched to a gene. This clonotype was counted a few times.

The sample was CD4+ T cells from PBMCs. The source is a human donor with Susac syndrome. This chain joins TRBV30 and TRBJ2-2; TRBD2 matches 12 bases. The CDR3 region has the DNA TGTGCCTGGACCGGGACTAGCGGGACCGGGGAGCTGTTTTTT. Protein sequence: CAWTGTSGTGELFF.